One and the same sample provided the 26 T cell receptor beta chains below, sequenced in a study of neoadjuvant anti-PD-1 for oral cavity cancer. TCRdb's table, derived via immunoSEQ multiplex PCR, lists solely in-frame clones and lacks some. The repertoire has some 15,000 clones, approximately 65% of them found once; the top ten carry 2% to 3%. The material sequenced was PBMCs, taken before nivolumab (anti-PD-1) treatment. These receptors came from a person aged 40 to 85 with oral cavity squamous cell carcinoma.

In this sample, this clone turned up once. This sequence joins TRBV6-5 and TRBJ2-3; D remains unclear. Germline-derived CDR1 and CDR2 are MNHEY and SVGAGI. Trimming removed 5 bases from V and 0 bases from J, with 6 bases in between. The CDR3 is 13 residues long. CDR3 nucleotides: TGTGCCAGCAGTGACGGGAGCACAGATACGCAGTATTTT. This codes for CASSDGSTDTQYF.

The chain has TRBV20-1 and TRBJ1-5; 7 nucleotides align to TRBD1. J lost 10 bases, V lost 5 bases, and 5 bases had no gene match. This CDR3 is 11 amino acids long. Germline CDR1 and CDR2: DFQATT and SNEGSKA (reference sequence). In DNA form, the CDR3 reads TGCAGTGCTCAGGGGGTAGGCCCCCAGCATTTT. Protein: CSAQGVGPQHF.

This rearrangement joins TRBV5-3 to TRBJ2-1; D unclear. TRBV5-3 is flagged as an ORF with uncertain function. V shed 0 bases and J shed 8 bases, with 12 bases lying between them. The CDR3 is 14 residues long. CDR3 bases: TGTGCCAGAAGCTTGGTTGGCAGTGGCTATGAGCAGTTCTTC. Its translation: CARSLVGSGYEQFF.

The CDR3 DNA follows: TGTGCCAGCCTTGGGAGACGGGAGACGGATGAGCAGTTCTTC. This sequence encodes CASLGRRETDEQFF. The J gene is TRBJ2-1, the V gene TRBV2, with D tentatively TRBD2 (6 bases). Germline CDR1 SNHLY, CDR2 FYNNEI. V shed 8 bases and J shed 8 bases, with 19 bases lying between them. This CDR3 is built from 14 residues.

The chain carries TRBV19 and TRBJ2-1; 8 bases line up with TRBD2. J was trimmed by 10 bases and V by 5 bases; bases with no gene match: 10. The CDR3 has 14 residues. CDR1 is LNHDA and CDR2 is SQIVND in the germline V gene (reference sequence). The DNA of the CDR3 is TGTGCCAGTAGTTTAGCGGGAACCAGTTGGGAGCAGTTCTTC. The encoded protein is CASSLAGTSWEQFF.

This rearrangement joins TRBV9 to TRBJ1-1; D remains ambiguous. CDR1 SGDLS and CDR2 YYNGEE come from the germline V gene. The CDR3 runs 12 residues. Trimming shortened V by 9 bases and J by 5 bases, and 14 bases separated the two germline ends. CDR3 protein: CATPPRGTEAFF. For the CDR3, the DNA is TGTGCCACCCCCCCCCGTGGAACTGAAGCTTTCTTT.

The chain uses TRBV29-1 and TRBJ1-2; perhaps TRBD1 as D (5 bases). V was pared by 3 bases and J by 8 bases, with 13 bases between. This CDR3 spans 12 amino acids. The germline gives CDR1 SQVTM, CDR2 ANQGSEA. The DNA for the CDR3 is TGCAGCGTTGATTCACAGGTTGTGGGCTACACCTTC. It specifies CSVDSQVVGYTF.

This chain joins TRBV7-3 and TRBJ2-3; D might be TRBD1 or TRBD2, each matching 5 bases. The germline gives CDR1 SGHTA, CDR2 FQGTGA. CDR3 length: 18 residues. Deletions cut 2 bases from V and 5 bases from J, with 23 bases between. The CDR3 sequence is CASSLYPPGAVRLDTQYF. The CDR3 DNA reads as TGTGCCAGCAGCTTATATCCCCCCGGGGCCGTCAGGTTAGATACGCAGTATTTT.

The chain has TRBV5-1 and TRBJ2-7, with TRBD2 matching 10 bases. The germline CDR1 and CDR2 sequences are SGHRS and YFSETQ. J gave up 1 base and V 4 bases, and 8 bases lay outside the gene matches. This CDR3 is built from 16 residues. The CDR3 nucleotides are TGCGCCAGCAGCACTGGGACTAGCGACCGGTCCTACGAGCAGTACTTC. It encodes CASSTGTSDRSYEQYF. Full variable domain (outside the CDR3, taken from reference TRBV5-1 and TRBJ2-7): KAGVTQTPRYLIKTRGQQVTLSCSPISGHRSVSWYQQTPGQGLQFLFEYFSETQRNKGNFPGRFSGRQFSNSRSEMNVSTLELGDSALYLCASSTGTSDRSYEQYFGPGTRLTVT.

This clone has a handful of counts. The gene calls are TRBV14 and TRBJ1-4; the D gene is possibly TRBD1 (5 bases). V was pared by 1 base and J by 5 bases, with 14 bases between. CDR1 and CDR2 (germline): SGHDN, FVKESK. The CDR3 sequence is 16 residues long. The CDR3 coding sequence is TGTGCCAGCAGCCAAGCGCGCGGGGGAGCCAATGAAAAACTGTTTTTT. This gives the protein CASSQARGGANEKLFF.

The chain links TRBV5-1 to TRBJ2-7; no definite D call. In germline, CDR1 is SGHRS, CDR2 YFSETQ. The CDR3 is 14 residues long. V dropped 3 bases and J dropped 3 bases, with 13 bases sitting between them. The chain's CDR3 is CASSSEGGLYEQYF. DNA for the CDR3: TGCGCCAGCAGCTCTGAAGGCGGCCTCTACGAGCAGTACTTC. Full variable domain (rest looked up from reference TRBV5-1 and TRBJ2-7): KAGVTQTPRYLIKTRGQQVTLSCSPISGHRSVSWYQQTPGQGLQFLFEYFSETQRNKGNFPGRFSGRQFSNSRSEMNVSTLELGDSALYLCASSSEGGLYEQYFGPGTRLTVT.

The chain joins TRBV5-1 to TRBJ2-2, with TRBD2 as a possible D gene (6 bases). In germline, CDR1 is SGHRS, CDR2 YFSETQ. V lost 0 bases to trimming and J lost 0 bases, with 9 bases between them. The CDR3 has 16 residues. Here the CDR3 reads CASSLGVAANTGELFF. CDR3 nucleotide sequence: TGCGCCAGCAGCTTGGGTGTAGCGGCGAACACCGGGGAGCTGTTTTTT. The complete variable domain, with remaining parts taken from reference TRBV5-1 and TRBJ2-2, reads KAGVTQTPRYLIKTRGQQVTLSCSPISGHRSVSWYQQTPGQGLQFLFEYFSETQRNKGNFPGRFSGRQFSNSRSEMNVSTLELGDSALYLCASSLGVAANTGELFFGEGSRLTVL.

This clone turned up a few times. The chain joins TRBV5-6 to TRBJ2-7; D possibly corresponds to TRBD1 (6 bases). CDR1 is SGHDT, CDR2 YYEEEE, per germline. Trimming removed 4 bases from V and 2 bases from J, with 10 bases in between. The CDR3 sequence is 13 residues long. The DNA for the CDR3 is TGTGCCAGCAGCGTAGGGGGAACCTACGAGCAGTACTTC. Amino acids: CASSVGGTYEQYF.

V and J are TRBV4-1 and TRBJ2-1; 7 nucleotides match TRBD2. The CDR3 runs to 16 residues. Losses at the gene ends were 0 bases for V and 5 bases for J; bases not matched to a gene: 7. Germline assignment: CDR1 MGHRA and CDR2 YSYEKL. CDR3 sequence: CASSQEREMGHNEQFF. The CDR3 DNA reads TGCGCCAGCAGCCAAGAGCGGGAGATGGGCCACAATGAGCAGTTCTTC.

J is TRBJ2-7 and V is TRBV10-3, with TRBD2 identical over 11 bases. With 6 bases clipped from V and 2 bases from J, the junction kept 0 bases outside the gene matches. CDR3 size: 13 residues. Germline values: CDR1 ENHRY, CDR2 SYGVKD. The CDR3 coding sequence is TGTGCCATCAGGACTAGCGGGACCTACGAGCAGTACTTC. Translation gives CAIRTSGTYEQYF.

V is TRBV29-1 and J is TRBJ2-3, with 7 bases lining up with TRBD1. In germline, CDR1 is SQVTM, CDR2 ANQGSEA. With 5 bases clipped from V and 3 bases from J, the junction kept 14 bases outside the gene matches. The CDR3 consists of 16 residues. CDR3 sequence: CSVQNRGRGETDTQYF. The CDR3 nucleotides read TGCAGCGTTCAAAACAGGGGCAGGGGTGAAACAGATACGCAGTATTTT.

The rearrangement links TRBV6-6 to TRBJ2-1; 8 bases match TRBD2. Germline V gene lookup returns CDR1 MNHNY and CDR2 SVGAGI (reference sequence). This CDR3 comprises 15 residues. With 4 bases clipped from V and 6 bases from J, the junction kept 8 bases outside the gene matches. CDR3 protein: CASSSPSGRGNEQFF. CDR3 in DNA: TGTGCCAGCAGTTCGCCGAGCGGGAGAGGCAATGAGCAGTTCTTC.

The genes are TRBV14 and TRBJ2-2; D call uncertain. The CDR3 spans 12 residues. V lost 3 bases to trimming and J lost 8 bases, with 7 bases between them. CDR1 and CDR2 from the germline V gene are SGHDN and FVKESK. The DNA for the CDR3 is TGTGCCAGCAGCCATCGAGGTGGGGAGCTGTTTTTT. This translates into CASSHRGGELFF.

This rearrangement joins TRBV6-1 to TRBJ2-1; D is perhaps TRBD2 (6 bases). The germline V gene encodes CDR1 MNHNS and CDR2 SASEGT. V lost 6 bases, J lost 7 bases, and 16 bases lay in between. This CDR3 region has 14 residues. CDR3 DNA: TGTGCCAGCAGATCGGGGGTGGAATCAAATGAGCAGTTCTTC. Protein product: CASRSGVESNEQFF.

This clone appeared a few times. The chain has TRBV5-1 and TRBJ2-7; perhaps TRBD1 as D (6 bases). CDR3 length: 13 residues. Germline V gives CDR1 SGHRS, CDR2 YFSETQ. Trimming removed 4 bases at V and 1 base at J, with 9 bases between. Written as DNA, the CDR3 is TGCGCCAGCAGCCAGGGGATATCCTACGAGCAGTACTTC. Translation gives CASSQGISYEQYF.

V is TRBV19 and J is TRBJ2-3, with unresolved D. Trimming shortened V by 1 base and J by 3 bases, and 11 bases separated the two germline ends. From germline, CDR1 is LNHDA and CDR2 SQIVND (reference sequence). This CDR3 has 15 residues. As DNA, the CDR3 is TGTGCCAGTAGTATAGGTGAGACGTCGACAGATACGCAGTATTTT. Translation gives CASSIGETSTDTQYF. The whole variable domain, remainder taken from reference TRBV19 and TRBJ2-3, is DGGITQSPKYLFRKEGQNVTLSCEQNLNHDAMYWYRQDPGQGLRLIYYSQIVNDFQKGDIAEGYSVSREKKESFPLTVTSAQKNPTAFYLCASSIGETSTDTQYFGPGTRLTVL.

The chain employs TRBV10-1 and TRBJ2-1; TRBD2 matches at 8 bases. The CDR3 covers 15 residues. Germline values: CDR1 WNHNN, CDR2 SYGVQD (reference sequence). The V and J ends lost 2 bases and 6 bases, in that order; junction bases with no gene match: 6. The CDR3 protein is CASSENSGAGNEQFF. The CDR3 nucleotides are TGCGCCAGCAGTGAGAATAGCGGGGCGGGCAATGAGCAGTTCTTC.

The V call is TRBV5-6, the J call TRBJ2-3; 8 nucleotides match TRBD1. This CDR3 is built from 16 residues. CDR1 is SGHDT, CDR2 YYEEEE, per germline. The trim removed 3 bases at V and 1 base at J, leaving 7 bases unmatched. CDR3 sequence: CASSSDRGSGTDTQYF. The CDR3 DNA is TGTGCCAGCAGCTCAGACAGGGGTTCGGGCACAGATACGCAGTATTTT.

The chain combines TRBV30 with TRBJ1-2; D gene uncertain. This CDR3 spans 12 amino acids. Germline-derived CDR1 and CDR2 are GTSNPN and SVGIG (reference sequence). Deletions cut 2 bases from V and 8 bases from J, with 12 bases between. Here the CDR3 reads CAWSRGPGGYTF. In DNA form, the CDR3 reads TGTGCCTGGAGTCGAGGGCCGGGAGGCTACACCTTC.

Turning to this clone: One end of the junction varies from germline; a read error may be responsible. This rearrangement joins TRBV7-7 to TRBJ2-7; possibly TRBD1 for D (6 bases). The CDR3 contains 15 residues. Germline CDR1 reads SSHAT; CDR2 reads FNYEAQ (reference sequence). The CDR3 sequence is CASSLGHDTSYGQYF. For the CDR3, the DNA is TGTGCTAGCAGCTTGGGACACGACACCTCCTACGGGCAGTACTTC.

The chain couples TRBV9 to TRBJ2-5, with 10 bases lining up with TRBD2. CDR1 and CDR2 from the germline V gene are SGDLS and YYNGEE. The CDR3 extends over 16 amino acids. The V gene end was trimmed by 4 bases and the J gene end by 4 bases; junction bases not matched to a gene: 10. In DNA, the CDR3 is TGTGCCAGCAGCCCTTCAAGCGGGAGGGCCATAGAGACCCAGTACTTC. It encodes CASSPSSGRAIETQYF.